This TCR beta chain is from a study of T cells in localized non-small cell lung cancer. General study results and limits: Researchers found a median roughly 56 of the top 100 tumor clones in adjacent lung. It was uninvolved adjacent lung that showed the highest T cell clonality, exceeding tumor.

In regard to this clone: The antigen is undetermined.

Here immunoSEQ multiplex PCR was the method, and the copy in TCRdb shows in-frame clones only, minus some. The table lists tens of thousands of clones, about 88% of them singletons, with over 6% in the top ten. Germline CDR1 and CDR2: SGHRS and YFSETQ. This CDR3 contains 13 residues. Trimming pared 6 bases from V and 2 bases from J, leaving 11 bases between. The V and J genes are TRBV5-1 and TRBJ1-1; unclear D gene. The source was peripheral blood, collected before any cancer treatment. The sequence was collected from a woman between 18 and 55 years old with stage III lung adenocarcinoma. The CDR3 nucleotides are TGCGCCAGCACTATCGGCAGAAACACTGAAGCTTTCTTT. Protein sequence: CASTIGRNTEAFF.